This TCR beta chain was identified during a study of monozygotic twins with inflammatory bowel disease. Whole-study findings and limits: Limited statistical power may explain no repertoire similarity difference between concordant and discordant twins. Differing immunosuppressive treatments may have added variability to patient repertoires.

UMIs were attached via template switching, each with a 6-nucleotide sample barcode. Nested amplification of TCRalpha and TCRbeta cDNA involved two PCRs of roughly 17 and 9 cycles. TCRdb re-called the 5' RACE reads; every CDR3 protein appears as one record, without DNA. This table holds a few hundred thousand distinct CDR3 sequences. Details on this clonotype: Its antigen is still unknown.

The CDR3 totals 19 residues. The receptor comes from a human donor with ulcerative colitis or Crohn's disease, or a healthy co-twin of an affected twin (not recorded which). The chain carries TRBV12-3 or TRBV12-4 and TRBJ2-7; TCRdb calls TRBD1, which cannot be checked without DNA. Sample: blood. This CDR3 reads CASSRPRGRGATGPYEQYF.